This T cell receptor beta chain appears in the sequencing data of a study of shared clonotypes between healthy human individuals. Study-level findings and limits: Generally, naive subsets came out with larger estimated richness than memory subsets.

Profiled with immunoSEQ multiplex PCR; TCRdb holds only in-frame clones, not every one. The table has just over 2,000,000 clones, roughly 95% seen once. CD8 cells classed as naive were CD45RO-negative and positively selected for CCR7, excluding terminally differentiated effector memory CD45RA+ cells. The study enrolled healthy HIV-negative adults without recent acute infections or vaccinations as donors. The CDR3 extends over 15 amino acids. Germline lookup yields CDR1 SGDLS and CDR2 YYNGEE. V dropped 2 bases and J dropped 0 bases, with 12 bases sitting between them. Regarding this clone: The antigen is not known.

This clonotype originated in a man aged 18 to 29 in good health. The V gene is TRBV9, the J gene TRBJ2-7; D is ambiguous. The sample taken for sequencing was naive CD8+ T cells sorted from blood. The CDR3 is CASSVGQFSSYEQYF. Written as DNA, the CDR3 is TGTGCCAGCAGCGTGGGTCAGTTCAGCTCCTACGAGCAGTACTTC.